This T cell receptor (beta chain) was obtained from a study of blood T cell repertoires in COVID-19. Study context: Sources were T cells, B-cell-depleted T cells, or PBMCs; the material itself was cDNA or gDNA.

This clone was counted many times. Per the original data handling: How many nucleated cells were present was estimated from reference gene primer amplification. Clones were read by immunoSEQ multiplex PCR, and TCRdb kept only the in-frame ones, dropping some. From that table come the V and J calls and clone size; the DNA was used to work out D and trimming. Of 310,000 or so clones in the sample, roughly 87% were seen once. Germline V lookup: CDR1 SGHTA, CDR2 FQGNSA. J was trimmed by 0 bases and V by 0 bases; bases with no gene match: 13. The CDR3 runs 20 residues. Material for sequencing was peripheral blood. The rearrangement links TRBV7-2 to TRBJ2-4, with 8 bases aligning to TRBD1. This TCR derives from a woman aged 45-59 years who had recovered from COVID-19. CDR3 protein: CASSLALETGQGLAKNIQYF. The CDR3 DNA reads as TGTGCCAGCAGCTTAGCCCTGGAAACAGGACAGGGTCTAGCCAAAAACATTCAGTACTTC. The full variable domain, with the rest looked up from reference TRBV7-2 and TRBJ2-4, is GAGVSQSPSNKVTEKGKDVELRCDPISGHTALYWYRQSLGQGLEFLIYFQGNSAPDKSGLPSDRFSAERTGGSVSTLTIQRTQQEDSAVYLCASSLALETGQGLAKNIQYFGAGTRLSVL.